This T cell receptor beta chain was recovered during a study of PD-L1 blockade in urothelial cancer. Study details: Each participant's history included 0 to 3 prior chemotherapy regimens. The study recovered a median of about 150,000 T cells per blood sample. Study-level results: At 3 weeks on treatment, tumor-associated clones expanded more with durable benefit.

The V gene lost 2 bases and the J gene lost 8 bases, with 12 bases spanning the gap. The CDR3 runs to 13 residues. Germline V CDR1 and CDR2: WSHSY, SAAADI. Of note for this clone: The antigen remains unidentified.

Per-patient samples, pretreatment and on-treatment, numbered 1 to 8. Data came from immunoSEQ multiplex PCR; TCRdb stores just in-frame clones and leaves some out. The sample lists some 60,000 clones, just over 85% occurring once. Material: PBMCs, obtained around atezolizumab (anti-PD-L1) treatment. This TCR derives from a man between 50 and 59 years old with urothelial cancer. This chain links TRBV10-2 with TRBJ1-2, with D uncertain. The CDR3 spells CASSEEVLRGYTF. DNA of the CDR3: TGCGCCAGCAGTGAGGAGGTTTTGCGGGGCTACACCTTC.